This T cell receptor (beta chain) is from a study of shared clonotypes between healthy human individuals. Study-wide results and limits: When compared with the clonotypes that were shared by all four sorted-subset donors, the non-shared clonotypes turned out to have lower generation probabilities. Memory subsets generally showed lower estimated richness than naive subsets. Only blood samples were collected, and tissue repertoires likely differ.

The V end was cut by 5 bases, the J end by 3 bases, with 16 bases between. The CDR3 spans 15 residues. Germline V gene lookup returns CDR1 SGHDT and CDR2 YYEEEE. In its sample, this clone was seen once. What it recognizes is unknown. Clones were read by immunoSEQ multiplex PCR, and TCRdb kept only the in-frame ones, dropping some. The sample lists over 850,000 clones; around 78% were seen once. The rearrangement uses TRBV5-6 and TRBJ2-3, with D tentatively TRBD1 or TRBD2 (5 bases each). Sequenced sample: memory CD4+ T cells from PBMCs. The subset is: CD45RA-negative fraction. The TCR sequence derives from a man aged 18-30 years in good health. Some clones in this sample may be carry-over from other donors' samples. The CDR3 sequence is CASSFRDGVTDTQYF. The CDR3 region has the DNA TGTGCCAGCAGTTTCCGGGACGGAGTGACAGATACGCAGTATTTT.